Listed here are 10 T cell receptor beta chains from one sample, sequenced in a study of vaccination effects on CD4 cells after COVID-19. Isolating CD4+ T cells followed less than 11 days of culture. What these receptors recognize is not known. Only in-frame clones appear in the TCRdb table, and some are missing; sequencing was by immunoSEQ multiplex PCR. The sample yields 20,000 to 25,000 clones, around 69% seen once. The material was CD4+ T cells from PBMCs cultured without peptide, obtained before COVID-19 vaccination. The receptors were gathered from a human donor who received a COVID-19 vaccine.

The chain links TRBV19 to TRBJ2-7; TRBD1 matches 10 bases. The CDR3 contains 14 residues. CDR1 LNHDA and CDR2 SQIVND come from the germline V gene (reference sequence). Trimming took 5 bases from V and 5 from J; bases not matched to a gene: 6. CDR3 region: CASSPDRGRNEQYF. The CDR3 nucleotides are TGTGCCAGTAGTCCCGACAGGGGGCGCAACGAGCAGTACTTC.

V is TRBV2 and J is TRBJ2-3; 7 bases match TRBD1. Trimming took 5 bases from V and 1 from J; bases not matched to a gene: 3. The CDR3 is 14 amino acids. Germline V gene lookup returns CDR1 SNHLY and CDR2 FYNNEI. CDR3 loop: CASSTQGGTDTQYF. DNA of the CDR3: TGTGCCAGCAGTACCCAGGGGGGCACAGATACGCAGTATTTT.

The chain combines TRBV6-2 or TRBV6-3 with TRBJ1-1; D is perhaps TRBD1 (6 bases). Trimming removed 2 bases from V and 4 bases from J, with 11 bases in between. CDR3 length equals 14 residues. The V gene's germline CDR1 is MNHEY and CDR2 SVGEGT. The CDR3 sequence: CASSYGGAVTEAFF. The CDR3 nucleotides read TGTGCCAGCAGTTACGGGGGGGCGGTCACTGAAGCTTTCTTT.

The rearrangement links TRBV13 to TRBJ2-7; TRBD2 aligns across 8 bases. The CDR3 loop spans 15 amino acids. Germline CDR1 reads PRHDT; CDR2 reads FYEKMQ (reference sequence). Trimming removed 5 bases from V and 4 bases from J; junction bases left unmatched: 10. The CDR3: CASSQRVAGTYEQYF. The CDR3 DNA reads as TGTGCCAGCAGCCAGCGGGTAGCGGGAACGTACGAGCAGTACTTC.

The V and J genes are TRBV30 and TRBJ2-5; D perhaps matches TRBD2 (6 bases). This CDR3 region has 13 residues. Trimming took off 2 bases at V and 5 bases at J, with 12 bases between the two ends. In germline, CDR1 is GTSNPN, CDR2 SVGIG (reference sequence). CDR3 coding DNA: TGTGCCTGGAGTCGGAGGGTCGGGGAGACCCAGTACTTC. Amino acids: CAWSRRVGETQYF.

The chain is built from TRBV4-2 and TRBJ2-5; tentatively, D is TRBD1 or TRBD2 (6 bases each). Trimming shortened V by 0 bases and J by 1 base, and 27 bases separated the two germline ends. There are 21 residues in the CDR3. In germline, CDR1 is LGHNA, CDR2 YNFKEQ. The CDR3 nucleotides read TGTGCCAGCAGCCAAGATAGGATGTTTGGAGGGTCGGGGGCTTCCCAAGAGACCCAGTACTTC. It codes for CASSQDRMFGGSGASQETQYF.

The V gene is TRBV3-1 (or the pseudogene TRBV3-2), the J gene TRBJ2-1, with TRBD2 identical over 8 bases. V shed 3 bases and J 7 bases; nucleotides not matched to a gene: 2. Germline CDR1 LGHDT, CDR2 YNNKEL (reference sequence). This CDR3 is 13 amino acids long. The CDR3 bases are TGTGCCAGCAGCCAGGGACTAGTGAATGAGCAGTTCTTC. This translates into CASSQGLVNEQFF.

The CDR3 sequence: CASSEGRNYGYTF. The DNA of the CDR3 is TGTGCCAGCAGTGAAGGGCGAAACTATGGCTACACCTTC. The rearrangement joins TRBV2 to TRBJ1-2; D is uncertain. V was trimmed by 1 base and J by 2 bases, leaving 5 bases between them. This CDR3 is 13 amino acids long. The V gene's germline CDR1 is SNHLY and CDR2 FYNNEI.

This chain connects TRBV5-5 to TRBJ1-5; D might be TRBD1 (6 bases). The CDR3 spans 15 residues. CDR1 is SGHKS, CDR2 YYEKEE, per germline (reference sequence). V shed 0 bases and J shed 6 bases, with 13 bases lying between them. The CDR3 reads CASSLGSGGGQPQHF. CDR3 bases: TGTGCCAGCAGCTTGGGGTCTGGGGGCGGTCAGCCCCAGCATTTT.

The V gene is TRBV18, the J gene TRBJ2-3, with unresolved D. Germline assignment: CDR1 KGHSH and CDR2 LQKENI. V was clipped by 0 bases and J by 4 bases, with 2 bases between them. This CDR3 has 12 amino acids. DNA for the CDR3: TGTGCCAGCTCACCACCCGCAGATACGCAGTATTTT. Translation gives CASSPPADTQYF.